The subject of this entry is one T cell receptor beta chain. Its antigen is unidentified. The sample originates from a study of T-cell memory formation after mild COVID-19. MiXCR was run by TCRdb on the 5' RACE reads, yielding one entry per CDR3 protein. Counted here are hundreds of thousands of distinct CDR3 sequences, around 27% occurring once; the ten biggest clones make up roughly 13%. Regarding the study as a whole: CD4+ clones that contracted lay mainly in CM and EM; CD8+ ones lay in EMRA.

The germline V gene encodes CDR1 SGHRS and CDR2 YFSETQ. The CDR3 runs 15 residues. V lost 4 bases and J 6 bases, leaving 19 bases between the germline ends. Sequencing input: PBMCs or a T cell subset sorted from them (not recorded which). The V and J genes are TRBV5-1 and TRBJ1-2, with D possibly matching TRBD1 (6 bases). This TCR was sampled from an adult woman who had mild COVID-19 (a few samples of this study predate the infection). Cell type and time point are not known. The CDR3 loop is CASSINPGHPNGYTF. The CDR3 nucleotides are TGCGCCAGCAGCATAAATCCGGGACACCCCAATGGCTACACCTTC.